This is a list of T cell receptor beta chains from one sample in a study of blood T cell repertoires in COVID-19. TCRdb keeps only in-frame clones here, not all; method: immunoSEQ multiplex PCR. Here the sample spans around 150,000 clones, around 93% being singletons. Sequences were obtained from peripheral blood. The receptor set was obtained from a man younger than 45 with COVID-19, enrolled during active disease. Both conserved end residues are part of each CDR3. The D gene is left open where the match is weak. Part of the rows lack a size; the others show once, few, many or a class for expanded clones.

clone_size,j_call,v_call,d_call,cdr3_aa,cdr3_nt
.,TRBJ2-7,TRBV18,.,CASSPRDTYEQYF,TGTGCCAGCTCACCACGGGACACCTACGAGCAGTACTTC
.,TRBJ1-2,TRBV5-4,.,CASSLREPNYGYTF,TGTGCCAGCAGCTTGCGAGAACCCAACTATGGCTACACCTTC
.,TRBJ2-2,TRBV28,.,CASSTHLTGELFF,TGTGCCAGCAGCACACATCTTACCGGGGAGCTGTTTTTT
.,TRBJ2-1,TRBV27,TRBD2,CASNFVGTSQNEQFF,TGTGCCAGCAATTTCGTCGGGACTAGTCAGAATGAGCAGTTCTTC
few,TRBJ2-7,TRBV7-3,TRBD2,CASSPRGGRIYEQYF,TGTGCCAGCAGCCCCCGGGGGGGGCGAATCTACGAGCAGTACTTC
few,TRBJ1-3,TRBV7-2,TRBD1,CASSFRQGYGNTIYF,TGTGCCAGCAGCTTCCGACAGGGGTATGGAAACACCATATATTTT
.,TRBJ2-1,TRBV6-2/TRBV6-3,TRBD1,CASSYSERTGADEQFF,TGTGCCAGCAGTTACTCGGAGCGAACAGGGGCCGATGAGCAGTTCTTC
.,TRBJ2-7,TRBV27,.,CASSPRAISYEQYF,TGTGCCAGCAGTCCGCGGGCCATCTCCTACGAGCAGTACTTC
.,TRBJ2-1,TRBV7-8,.,CASSRTRTGDEFF,TGTGCCAGCAGCCGGACTAGAACAGGGGACGAATTCTTC
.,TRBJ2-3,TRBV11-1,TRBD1,CASSFPGGATDTQYF,TGTGCCAGCAGCTTTCCAGGGGGCGCGACAGATACGCAGTATTTT
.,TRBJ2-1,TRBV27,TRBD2,CASSHSGRAVEQFF,TGTGCCAGCAGCCATAGCGGGAGGGCCGTTGAGCAGTTCTTC
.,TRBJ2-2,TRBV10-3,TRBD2,CAIRRGTSGEDTGELFF,TGTGCCATCAGGCGGGGTACTAGCGGGGAGGACACCGGGGAGCTGTTTTTT
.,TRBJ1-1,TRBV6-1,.,CASSEFPGGNTEAFF,TGTGCCAGCAGTGAATTCCCCGGCGGGAACACTGAAGCTTTCTTT
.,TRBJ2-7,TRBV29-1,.,CSVVTGTLPYEQYF,TGCAGCGTTGTGACCGGGACACTCCCCTACGAGCAGTACTTC
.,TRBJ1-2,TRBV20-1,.,CSATRDGGYTF,TGCAGTGCTACCAGGGATGGTGGCTACACCTTC
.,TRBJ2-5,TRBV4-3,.,CASSQAGVSQETQYF,TGCGCCAGCAGCCAAGCGGGAGTATCCCAAGAGACCCAGTACTTC
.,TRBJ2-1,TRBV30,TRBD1,CAWTRDSDNEQFF,TGTGCCTGGACCCGGGACAGCGATAATGAGCAGTTCTTC
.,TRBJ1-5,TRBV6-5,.,CASSFRENNQPQHF,TGTGCCAGCAGTTTTAGGGAGAACAATCAGCCCCAGCATTTT
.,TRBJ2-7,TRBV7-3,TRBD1,CASSLWGTGSSYEQYF,TGTGCCAGCAGCTTATGGGGGACAGGGAGCTCCTACGAGCAGTACTTC
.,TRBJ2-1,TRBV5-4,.,CASRAGSSYNEQFF,TGTGCCAGCAGGGCGGGGAGCTCCTACAATGAGCAGTTCTTC
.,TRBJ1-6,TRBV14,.,CASSQDFSRPGDSPLHF,TGTGCCAGCAGCCAAGATTTTTCCCGGCCCGGGGATTCACCCCTCCACTTT
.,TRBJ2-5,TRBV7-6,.,CASSLAVGGVQETQYF,TGTGCCAGCAGCTTAGCGGTAGGAGGGGTTCAAGAGACCCAGTACTTC
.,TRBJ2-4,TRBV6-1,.,CASSEGTSLIKNIQYF,TGTGCCAGCAGTGAGGGGACATCCTTAATCAAAAACATTCAGTACTTC
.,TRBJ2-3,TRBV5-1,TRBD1,CASRPEGGATSTDTQYF,TGCGCCAGCAGACCCGAAGGGGGCGCAACCTCTACAGATACGCAGTATTTT
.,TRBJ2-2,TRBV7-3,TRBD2,CASSFGGTTPTGELFF,TGTGCCAGCAGCTTCGGCGGGACTACCCCGACCGGGGAGCTGTTTTTT
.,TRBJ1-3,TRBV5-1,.,CASSLTVSSGNTIYF,TGCGCCAGCAGCTTGACGGTGAGCTCTGGAAACACCATATATTTT
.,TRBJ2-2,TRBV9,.,CASSLISRGGTGELFF,TGTGCCAGCAGCCTCATATCTAGGGGGGGCACCGGGGAGCTGTTTTTT
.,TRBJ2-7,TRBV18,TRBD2,CASSPREGISHEQYF,TGTGCCAGCTCACCACGGGAGGGAATTTCCCACGAGCAGTACTTC
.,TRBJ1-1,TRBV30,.,CAWIRGGNTEAFF,TGTGCCTGGATTCGAGGGGGGAACACTGAAGCTTTCTTT
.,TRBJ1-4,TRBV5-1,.,CASSFLDRRNEKLFF,TGCGCCAGCAGCTTCCTTGACAGGCGGAATGAAAAACTGTTTTTT
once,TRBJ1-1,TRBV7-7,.,CASSLAAGTEAFF,TGTGCCAGCAGCTTAGCCGCAGGCACTGAAGCTTTCTTT